This T cell receptor (beta chain) was observed in a study of lymphopenia after photon versus proton radiotherapy. The study, taken as a whole, reports: Post-nadir TCR diversity decline inversely tracked overall survival among those who died. Survival link was tested only in deceased patients; proton benefit remains a possibility.

A word on this clone: As yet, its antigen is unknown.

Deletions cut 3 bases from V and 5 bases from J, with 7 bases between. The V gene's germline CDR1 is MGHDK and CDR2 SYGVNS. The CDR3 runs 12 residues. The assay was immunoSEQ multiplex PCR, and TCRdb's table has in-frame clones only and misses some. The data show 83,000 or so clones, with over 70% seen just once and approximately 1.3% held by the top ten. Sequenced here: peripheral blood, sampled from a patient treated with proton-based radiotherapy. The sequence was collected from a man aged 55 to 70 with pancreatic cancer. The chain is built from TRBV25-1 and TRBJ1-1; no clear D gene. CDR3 sequence: CASSESWTEAFF. The CDR3 DNA sequence: TGTGCCAGCAGTGAGAGTTGGACTGAAGCTTTCTTT.